This T cell receptor (beta chain) emerged from a study of T cells in narcolepsy. Looked up from germline, CDR1 is SGHRS and CDR2 is YFSETQ. The CDR3 sequence is 16 residues long. Trimming took 0 bases from V and 6 from J; bases not matched to a gene: 8. Sequenced by immunoSEQ multiplex PCR; TCRdb stores in-frame clones only, minus some. The sample lists tens of thousands of clones, under 85% occurring once. A word on this clone: Its antigen is as yet unknown.

Study conclusions and caveats: Reportedly, autoreactive clonotypes were serially detected in patients' blood but not controls'.

This sequence originates from a human donor with narcolepsy. The chain has TRBV5-1 and TRBJ2-7, with 11 nucleotides matching TRBD1. Sequencing was done on a sample of CD45RA- memory CD4+ T cells from PBMCs. The CDR3 region has the DNA TGCGCCAGCAGCTTGGCCCCCGGGACAGGGGGAGGCGAGCAGTACTTC. Its protein product is CASSLAPGTGGGEQYF.